A selection of T cell receptor beta chains follows, all from one sample in a study of PD-1 blockade in classical Hodgkin lymphoma. Only in-frame clones appear in the TCRdb table, and some are missing; sequencing was by immunoSEQ multiplex PCR. The data contain tens of thousands of clones, roughly 70% of them singletons. Sequences were derived from peripheral blood mononuclear cells (PBMCs), sampled before the second cycle of nivolumab. The receptors originated from a human donor with classical Hodgkin lymphoma. CDR3s include the opening cysteine and the closing phenylalanine or tryptophan.

V	J	CDR3
TRBV5-6	TRBJ2-7	CASSISDRDYEQYF
TRBV5-6	TRBJ2-7	CASSLGALPYEQYF
TRBV2	TRBJ2-7	CASSEFVRSYEQYF
TRBV2	TRBJ2-7	CASSEYEQYF
TRBV10-3	TRBJ1-2	CAISESLSGGNYGYTF
TRBV5-1	TRBJ2-1	CASSLVGDGNEQFF
TRBV27	TRBJ2-1	CASTSEGQGASYNEQFF
TRBV19	TRBJ2-2	CASSWTSGGPSHIGTGELFF
TRBV13	TRBJ2-7	CASSLMRGGTAYEQYF
TRBV7-9	TRBJ2-3	CASSLLRGGQDTQYF
TRBV19	TRBJ1-6	CASKNRSQGDSSPLHF
TRBV11-2	TRBJ2-1	CASSFYPNAGAQGEQFF
TRBV30	TRBJ2-1	CAWNPKETAYNEQFF
TRBV7-9	TRBJ1-2	CASPVKGGPYYGYTF
TRBV5-1	TRBJ2-2	CASRVVTDNTGELFF
TRBV5-4	TRBJ1-1	CASSEQGNTEAFF
TRBV18	TRBJ2-7	CASSPPRTGPYEQYF
TRBV4-3	TRBJ2-3	CASSQEAGTVSTDTQYF
TRBV10-3	TRBJ1-1	CATSVLLGWGRSEAFF
TRBV7-9	TRBJ2-5	CASSLSSRYQETQYF
TRBV19	TRBJ2-7	CASSMIGTGGSEQYF
TRBV28	TRBJ2-3	CASSLDGTPGDTQYF
TRBV6-5	TRBJ2-1	CASSAGIEQFF
TRBV6-5	TRBJ2-7	CASRREQLYEQYF
TRBV4-1	TRBJ1-3	CASRTQESGNTIYF
TRBV19	TRBJ1-1	CASSHWDTMNTEAFF
TRBV5-6	TRBJ2-2	CASSYGLAVGTGELFF
TRBV6-1	TRBJ1-2	CASSAGSNYGYTF
TRBV19	TRBJ1-6	CASSERTARGSPLHF
TRBV19	TRBJ2-2	CASSIGQWELFF
TRBV7-2	TRBJ1-6	CASSSAAGTDNSPLHF
TRBV11-1	TRBJ2-7	CASSLYQGAGEQYF
TRBV27	TRBJ2-2	CASSLSSTGELFF
TRBV28	TRBJ2-2	CASSLKGYTGELFF
TRBV6-4	TRBJ2-3	CASMRYRNTDTQYF
TRBV7-8	TRBJ2-5	CASSLRRGGRETQYF
TRBV19	TRBJ2-2	CASSIVSRETGELFF
TRBV19	TRBJ1-2	CASSIGATYGYTF
TRBV10-3	TRBJ2-2	CAISEATGTGELFF
TRBV29-1	TRBJ2-7	CSALTGTTYEQYF
TRBV6-5	TRBJ2-7	CASTPGGLSYEQYF
TRBV6-5	TRBJ2-7	CASSYSRAYEQYF
TRBV15	TRBJ2-3	CATSREPDGTDTQYF
TRBV6-5	TRBJ1-4	CASSDSFGEKLFF
TRBV27	TRBJ2-7	CASSSRGYEQYF
TRBV6-1	TRBJ2-7	CASSERLHYEQYF
TRBV30	TRBJ1-1	CAWSVSRNTEAFF
TRBV27	TRBJ2-2	CASSFNTGELFF
TRBV7-9	TRBJ2-4	CASSATGQGTNIQYF